One and the same sample provided the 11 T cell receptor beta chains below, sequenced in a study of cytomegalovirus exposure and HLA in healthy donors. Primers included in the PCR were 60 Vbeta and 13 Jbeta primers. Sequencing was performed with immunoSEQ multiplex PCR; in TCRdb, only in-frame clones are kept and a portion is missing. The repertoire holds 35,000 to 45,000 clones, with about 60% as singletons. The sequencing input was PBMCs. These receptors originate from a man aged 55 to 70 in good health and CMV-seropositive.

This chain uses TRBV19 with TRBJ2-2; 10 nucleotides align to TRBD1. This CDR3 is 14 amino acids long. The ends lost 7 bases at V and 6 bases at J; junction bases unmatched: 5. Germline CDR1 reads LNHDA; CDR2 reads SQIVND (reference sequence). The CDR3 here is CASKGTGVAGELFF. The CDR3 nucleotides read TGTGCCAGTAAGGGGACAGGGGTCGCCGGGGAGCTGTTTTTT. The full variable domain, rest sourced from reference TRBV19 and TRBJ2-2, is DGGITQSPKYLFRKEGQNVTLSCEQNLNHDAMYWYRQDPGQGLRLIYYSQIVNDFQKGDIAEGYSVSREKKESFPLTVTSAQKNPTAFYLCASKGTGVAGELFFGEGSRLTVL.

This clone was recorded only once. The rearrangement joins TRBV7-9 to TRBJ2-3, with a possible D match to TRBD2 (6 bases). The CDR3 runs to 19 residues. The V end lost 2 bases, the J end lost 2 bases, and 23 bases lay between the germline ends. CDR1 is SEHNR and CDR2 is FQNEAQ in the germline V gene (reference sequence). CDR3 nucleotides: TGTGCCAGCAGCTTACGCTCTGAGAGTTCCCGGCGGGACACAGATACGCAGTATTTT. This sequence encodes CASSLRSESSRRDTDTQYF. The full variable domain, completed using reference TRBV7-9 and TRBJ2-3, is DTGVSQNPRHKITKRGQNVTFRCDPISEHNRLYWYRQTLGQGPEFLTYFQNEAQLEKSRLLSDRFSAERPKGSFSTLEIQRTEQGDSAMYLCASSLRSESSRRDTDTQYFGPGTRLTVL.

V and J are TRBV6-6 and TRBJ2-1; TRBD2 aligns across 13 bases. V lost 6 bases, J lost 5 bases, and 7 bases stayed unmatched. The CDR3 runs to 16 residues. Looked up from germline, CDR1 is MNHNY and CDR2 is SVGAGI (reference sequence). The CDR3 DNA follows: TGTGCCAGCAGCCGACTAGCGGGAGGTGGAGACAATGAGCAGTTCTTC. It codes for CASSRLAGGGDNEQFF.

This clone was observed a handful of times. The rearrangement uses TRBV7-2 and TRBJ1-5; tentatively, D is TRBD1 (6 bases). Germline V gene lookup returns CDR1 SGHTA and CDR2 FQGNSA. The CDR3 spans 18 residues. The V end lost 1 base, the J end lost 0 bases, and 16 bases lay between the germline ends. CDR3 in amino acids: CASSLVGGRRYSNQPQHF. CDR3 DNA: TGTGCCAGCAGCTTAGTGGGGGGGCGGCGGTATAGCAATCAGCCCCAGCATTTT.

This clone came up a few times. The chain links TRBV9 to TRBJ2-3; TRBD1 aligns across 8 bases. Per the germline V gene, CDR1 is SGDLS and CDR2 is YYNGEE. With 0 bases clipped from V and 4 bases from J, the junction kept 4 bases outside the gene matches. This CDR3 comprises 15 residues. CDR3 nucleotides: TGTGCCAGCAGCGTAGTAGGGACAGGACCAGATACGCAGTATTTT. It specifies CASSVVGTGPDTQYF.

J is TRBJ2-5 and V is TRBV25-1, with 7 positions matching TRBD1. With 3 bases clipped from V and 2 bases from J, the junction kept 3 bases outside the gene matches. The CDR3 covers 14 residues. Germline values: CDR1 MGHDK, CDR2 SYGVNS. CDR3: CASSDRDSQETQYF. The CDR3 bases are TGTGCCAGCAGTGACCGGGACAGTCAAGAGACCCAGTACTTC.

This clone was seen a single time. The rearrangement links TRBV30 to TRBJ2-7; 7 nucleotides align to TRBD2. Trimming cost V 3 bases and J 2 bases; bases outside gene matches: 7. CDR1 is GTSNPN and CDR2 is SVGIG in the germline V gene (reference sequence). The CDR3 runs 14 residues. CDR3 loop: CAWSPLAAAYEQYF. The CDR3 DNA reads as TGTGCCTGGAGCCCTCTAGCGGCTGCCTACGAGCAGTACTTC.

The chain couples TRBV15 to TRBJ1-1, with D uncertain. Germline values: CDR1 LNHNV, CDR2 YYDKDF (reference sequence). The V and J ends lost 0 bases and 5 bases respectively, with 13 bases between them. CDR3 length: 15 residues. The chain's CDR3 is CATSRDRGGRTEAFF. As DNA, the CDR3 is TGTGCCACCAGCAGAGATAGAGGAGGGAGGACTGAAGCTTTCTTT.

V and J are TRBV7-9 and TRBJ2-2, with a weak D call TRBD2 (6 bases). The CDR3 consists of 14 residues. The germline gives CDR1 SEHNR, CDR2 FQNEAQ (reference sequence). V lost 5 bases to trimming and J lost 6 bases, with 13 bases between them. Here the CDR3 reads CASSHQTSPGELFF. The CDR3 DNA follows: TGTGCCAGCAGCCACCAAACTAGCCCCGGGGAGCTGTTTTTT.

The chain carries TRBV27 and TRBJ2-6; 7 bases fit TRBD2. The V and J ends lost 6 bases and 1 base, in that order; junction bases with no gene match: 9. The CDR3 is made up of 17 amino acids. Germline CDR1 reads MNHEY; CDR2 reads SMNVEV (reference sequence). CDR3 in DNA: TGTGCCAGCAGATACGGCGGGAGCCTTTCTGGGGCCAACGTCCTGACTTTC. This encodes CASRYGGSLSGANVLTF.

V usage is TRBV7-2 and J usage is TRBJ1-1, with D tentatively TRBD1 (5 bases). The CDR3 sequence is 14 residues long. Deletions cut 5 bases from V and 0 bases from J, with 10 bases between. Looked up from germline, CDR1 is SGHTA and CDR2 is FQGNSA. The CDR3 protein is CASSRDSLNTEAFF. The CDR3, as DNA: TGTGCCAGCAGCCGAGACAGCCTGAACACTGAAGCTTTCTTT.